The sequence of this T cell receptor beta chain was determined in a study of T cell repertoires and Cas9 in healthy adults. The CDR3 is 11 residues long. Trimming removed 6 bases at V and 0 bases at J, with 5 bases between. CDR1 and CDR2 from the germline V gene are DFQATT and SNEGSKA (reference sequence). Repertoires were generated with immunoSEQ multiplex PCR, while TCRdb's copy carries only in-frame clones and drops some. The table lists fewer than 25,000 clones, roughly nine tenths of them singletons. The rearrangement uses TRBV20-1 and TRBJ1-1; D is unresolved. The clonotype comes from a human donor in good health. Sample: CD4+ effector T cells (CD127+, CD25-, CD137-, CD154-) from PBMCs; culture status not recorded. CDR3 sequence reads: CSAPVNTEAFF. DNA for the CDR3: TGCAGTGCCCCAGTGAACACTGAAGCTTTCTTT.